A single sample is the source of the 3 T cell receptor beta chains below, sequenced in a study of T cell responses to AZD1222 COVID-19 vaccine. TCRdb keeps only in-frame clones here, not all; method: immunoSEQ multiplex PCR. The data show about 130,000 clones, about 91% seen once. Sequenced here: peripheral blood, sampled 28 days after the second AZD1222 dose. These receptors were taken from an adult who received the AZD1222 COVID-19 vaccine.

A single count supports this clone. This chain links TRBV19 with TRBJ1-2, with D uncertain. Trimming left V 7 bases short and J 4 bases short, with 16 bases between. This CDR3 is 14 amino acids long. The germline CDR1 and CDR2 sequences are LNHDA and SQIVND (reference sequence). CDR3 in DNA: TGTGCCAGTACCTCTCCCTATTCTGGCTATGGCTACACCTTC. As protein: CASTSPYSGYGYTF. Variable domain in full (rest from reference TRBV19 and TRBJ1-2): DGGITQSPKYLFRKEGQNVTLSCEQNLNHDAMYWYRQDPGQGLRLIYYSQIVNDFQKGDIAEGYSVSREKKESFPLTVTSAQKNPTAFYLCASTSPYSGYGYTFGSGTRLTVV.

This chain connects TRBV9 to TRBJ2-3; no definite D call. Trimming left V 3 bases short and J 0 bases short, with 17 bases between. There are 17 residues in the CDR3. Germline loops: CDR1 SGDLS, CDR2 YYNGEE. CDR3 DNA sequence: TGTGCCAGCAGCGGAGGAGTAGGGCTTCCTAGCACAGATACGCAGTATTTT. Encoded protein: CASSGGVGLPSTDTQYF.

The V gene is TRBV5-4, the J gene TRBJ2-7, with D unclear. The germline V and J ends were trimmed by 3 bases and 6 bases, with 13 bases remaining between them. The CDR3 covers 13 residues. CDR1 is SGHNT, CDR2 YYREEE, per germline (reference sequence). CDR3 in amino acids: CASSSQPEAEQYV. In DNA form, the CDR3 reads TGTGCCAGCAGCTCGCAGCCTGAGGCCGAGCAGTACGTC.